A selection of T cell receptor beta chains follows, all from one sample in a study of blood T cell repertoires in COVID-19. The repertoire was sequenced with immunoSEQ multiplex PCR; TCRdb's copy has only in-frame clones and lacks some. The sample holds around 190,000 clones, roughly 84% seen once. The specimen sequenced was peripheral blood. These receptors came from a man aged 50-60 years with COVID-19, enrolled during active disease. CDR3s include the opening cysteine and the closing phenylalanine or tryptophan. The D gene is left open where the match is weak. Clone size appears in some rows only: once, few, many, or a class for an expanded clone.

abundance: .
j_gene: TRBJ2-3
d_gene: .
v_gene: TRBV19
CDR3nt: TGTGCCAGTAGTGTAAGAGGAGGGCCGGGCACAGATACGCAGTATTTT
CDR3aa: CASSVRGGPGTDTQYF

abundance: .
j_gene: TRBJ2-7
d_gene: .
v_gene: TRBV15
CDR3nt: TGTGCCACCAGCAGAGCCCCCACCTACGAGCAGTACTTC
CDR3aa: CATSRAPTYEQYF

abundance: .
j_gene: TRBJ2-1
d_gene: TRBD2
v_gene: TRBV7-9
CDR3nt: TGTGCCAGCATCTCAGCGGGGGGGCACAATGAGCAGTTCTTC
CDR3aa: CASISAGGHNEQFF

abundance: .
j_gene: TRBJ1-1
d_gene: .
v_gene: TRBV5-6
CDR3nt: TGTGCCAGCAGCTTGGTGACACAGAACACTGAAGCTTTCTTT
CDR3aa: CASSLVTQNTEAFF

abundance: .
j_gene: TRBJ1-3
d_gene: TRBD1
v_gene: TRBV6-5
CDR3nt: TGTGCCAGCTCTGACAGGGGCGCCTCTGGAAACACCATATATTTT
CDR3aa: CASSDRGASGNTIYF

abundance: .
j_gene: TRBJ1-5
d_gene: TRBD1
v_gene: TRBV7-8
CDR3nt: TGTGCCAGCAGCTCCGGGACAGGGGCGATTGGGCAGCCCCAGCATTTT
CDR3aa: CASSSGTGAIGQPQHF

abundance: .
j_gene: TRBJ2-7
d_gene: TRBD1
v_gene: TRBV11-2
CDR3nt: TGTGCCAGCAGCTTAGGAAACAGGGGCGCGCCCGACTACGAGCAGTACTTC
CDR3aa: CASSLGNRGAPDYEQYF

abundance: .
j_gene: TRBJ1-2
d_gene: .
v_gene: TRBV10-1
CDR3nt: TGCGCCAGCAGTGATCAGGATCGATTTGATGGCTACACCTTC
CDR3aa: CASSDQDRFDGYTF

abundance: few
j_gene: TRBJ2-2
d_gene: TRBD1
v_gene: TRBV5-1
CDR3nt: TGCGCCAGCAGAATGGGACAGGTTGGCGGGGAGCTGTTTTTT
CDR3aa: CASRMGQVGGELFF

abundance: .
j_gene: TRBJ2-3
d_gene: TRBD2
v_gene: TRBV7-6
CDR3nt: TGTGCCAGCAGCTCAATAACCGGGACTAGCGGGATCCTCCATACGCAGTATTTT
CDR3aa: CASSSITGTSGILHTQYF

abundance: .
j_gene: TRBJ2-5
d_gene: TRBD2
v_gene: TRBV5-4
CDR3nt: TGTGCCAGCAGCTTGCAGGCTAGCGGGGGGGCCCGAGAGACCCAGTACTTC
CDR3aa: CASSLQASGGARETQYF

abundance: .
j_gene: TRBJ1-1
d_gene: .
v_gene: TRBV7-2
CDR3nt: TGTGCCAGCAGTAGTACCTCCGGGGGTGGGGACACTGAAGCTTTCTTT
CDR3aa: CASSSTSGGGDTEAFF

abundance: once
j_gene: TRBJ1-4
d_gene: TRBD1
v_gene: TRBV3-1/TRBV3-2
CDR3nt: TGTGCCAGCAGCCAAGATCCAGGGGGGGAAAAACTGTTTTTT
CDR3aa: CASSQDPGGEKLFF

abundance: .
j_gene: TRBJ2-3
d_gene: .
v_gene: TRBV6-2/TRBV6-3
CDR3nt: TGTGCCAGCAGTTATTCGGTCAGGGGCACAGATACGCAGTATTTT
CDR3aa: CASSYSVRGTDTQYF

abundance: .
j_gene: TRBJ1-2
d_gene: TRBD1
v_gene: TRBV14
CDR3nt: TGTGCCAGCAGCTTAGACAGGGACTATGGCTACACCTTC
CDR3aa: CASSLDRDYGYTF

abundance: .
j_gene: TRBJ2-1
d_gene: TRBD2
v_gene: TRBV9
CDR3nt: TGTGCCAGCAGCGGTAGCGGGGCTGAGCAGTTCTTC
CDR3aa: CASSGSGAEQFF

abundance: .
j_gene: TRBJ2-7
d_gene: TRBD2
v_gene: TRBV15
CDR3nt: TGTGCCACCAGCAGAGACCCGGGGGTGTTGCTAGCGGGGATCTACGAGCAGTACTTC
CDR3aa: CATSRDPGVLLAGIYEQYF

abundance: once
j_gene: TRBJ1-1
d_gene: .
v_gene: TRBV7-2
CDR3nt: TGTGCCAGCAGCTTAGGACAAGTTGGGACTGAAGCTTTCTTT
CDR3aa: CASSLGQVGTEAFF

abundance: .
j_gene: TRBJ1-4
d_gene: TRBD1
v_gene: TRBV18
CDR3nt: TGTGCCAGCTCACCACGGGACAGTAATGAAAAACTGTTTTTT
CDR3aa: CASSPRDSNEKLFF

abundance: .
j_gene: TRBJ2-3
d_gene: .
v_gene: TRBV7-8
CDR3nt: TGTGCCAGCAGAGAGAGCACAGATACGCAGTATTTT
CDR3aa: CASRESTDTQYF

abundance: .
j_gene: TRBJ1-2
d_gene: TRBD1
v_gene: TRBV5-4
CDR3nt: TGTGCCAGCAGCGAGGTCGGACAGGACGGTACCTATGGCTACACCTTC
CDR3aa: CASSEVGQDGTYGYTF

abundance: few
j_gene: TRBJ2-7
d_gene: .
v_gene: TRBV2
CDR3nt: TGTGCCAGCAGTGGGAGGGGGGGCAACCACTACGAGCAGTACTTC
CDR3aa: CASSGRGGNHYEQYF

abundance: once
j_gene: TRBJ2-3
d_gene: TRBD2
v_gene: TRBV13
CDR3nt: TGTGCCAGCAGCTTAGGGCTAGCGGGCACAGATACGCAGTATTTT
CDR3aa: CASSLGLAGTDTQYF

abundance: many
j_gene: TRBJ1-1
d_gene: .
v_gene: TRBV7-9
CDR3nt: TGTGCCAGCAGGGTCGACTTGGATGAAGCTTTCTTT
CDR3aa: CASRVDLDEAFF

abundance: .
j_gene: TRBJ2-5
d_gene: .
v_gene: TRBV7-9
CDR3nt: TGTGCCAGCAGCAACACCGGGACAAAAGCCGGCCAAGAGACCCAGTACTTC
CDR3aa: CASSNTGTKAGQETQYF

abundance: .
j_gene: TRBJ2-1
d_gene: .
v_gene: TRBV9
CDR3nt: TGTGCCAGCAGCGTTTCCAGCGGCTCCTACAATGAGCAGTTCTTC
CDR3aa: CASSVSSGSYNEQFF

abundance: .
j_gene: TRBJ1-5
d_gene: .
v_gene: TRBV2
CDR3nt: TGTGCCAGCAGTGGAGACACTTTCAATCAGCCCCAGCATTTT
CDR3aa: CASSGDTFNQPQHF

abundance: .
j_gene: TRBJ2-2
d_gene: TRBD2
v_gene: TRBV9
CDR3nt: TGTGCCAGCAGCGTACGGGCGGGAGTAAACACCGGGGAGCTGTTTTTT
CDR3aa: CASSVRAGVNTGELFF

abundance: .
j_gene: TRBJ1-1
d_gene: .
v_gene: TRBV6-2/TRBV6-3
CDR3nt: TGTGCCAGCAGTTACAGTGGGAGGGGGACTGAAGCTTTCTTT
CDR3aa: CASSYSGRGTEAFF

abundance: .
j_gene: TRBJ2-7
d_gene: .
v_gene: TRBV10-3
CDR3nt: TGTGCCATCAGTGAGTCAAGAGGACGACAGGCAGGCTTCTACGACGAGCAGTACTTC
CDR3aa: CAISESRGRQAGFYDEQYF

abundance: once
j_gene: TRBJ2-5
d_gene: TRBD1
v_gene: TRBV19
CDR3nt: TGTGCCAGTAGCCTTGCCGGGACAGGGGTGACCCAGTACTTC
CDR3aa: CASSLAGTGVTQYF

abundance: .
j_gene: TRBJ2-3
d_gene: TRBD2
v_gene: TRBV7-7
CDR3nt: TGTGCTAGCAGCTTATCTAGCGGGAACGTGGATACGCAGTATTTT
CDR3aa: CASSLSSGNVDTQYF

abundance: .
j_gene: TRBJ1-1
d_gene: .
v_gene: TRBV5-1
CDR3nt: TGCGCCAGCAGCTTGGACGGCAGGGGCACTGAAGCTTTCTTT
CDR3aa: CASSLDGRGTEAFF

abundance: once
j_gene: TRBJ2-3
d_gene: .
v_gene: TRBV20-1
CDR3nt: TGCAGTGCTAGTTGGGGGACTAGCACAGATACGCAGTATTTT
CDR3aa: CSASWGTSTDTQYF

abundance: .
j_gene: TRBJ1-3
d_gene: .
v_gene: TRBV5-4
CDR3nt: TGTGCCAGCAGCTTGGGCGGTCTCTCAGGAAACACCATATATTTT
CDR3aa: CASSLGGLSGNTIYF

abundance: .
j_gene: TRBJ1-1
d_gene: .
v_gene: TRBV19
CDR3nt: TGTGCCAGTAGATTTTCCGTGAGCACTGAAGCTTTCTTT
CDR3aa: CASRFSVSTEAFF

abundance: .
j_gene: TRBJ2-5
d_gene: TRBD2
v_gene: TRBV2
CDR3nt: TGTGCCAGCAGTGGACTAGCGGGAGGGAACCAAGAGACCCAGTACTTC
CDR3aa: CASSGLAGGNQETQYF

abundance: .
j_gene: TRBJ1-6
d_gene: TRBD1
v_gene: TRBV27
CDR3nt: TGTGCCAGCAGTCGGGACAGGTCCTATAATTCACCCCTCCACTTT
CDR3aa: CASSRDRSYNSPLHF

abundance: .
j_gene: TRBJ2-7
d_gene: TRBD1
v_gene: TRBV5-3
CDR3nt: TGTGCCAGAAGCCCCTTTCACTCCGCAGGGGGCTACGAGCAGTACTTC
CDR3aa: CARSPFHSAGGYEQYF

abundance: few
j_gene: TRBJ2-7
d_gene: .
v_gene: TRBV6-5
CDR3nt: TGTGCCAGCAGTAAGACTAACACCCCCGACGAGCAGTACTTC
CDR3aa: CASSKTNTPDEQYF

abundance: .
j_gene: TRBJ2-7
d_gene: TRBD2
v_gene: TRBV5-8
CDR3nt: TGTGCCAGCAGTCGAGCGGGACCGCCCCACGAGCAGTACTTC
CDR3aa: CASSRAGPPHEQYF